The next 26 T cell receptor beta chains were all read from a single sample in a study of T cell clonality in common variable immunodeficiency. Clones were sequenced by immunoSEQ multiplex PCR, and TCRdb holds only the in-frame ones, with some missing. In total the sample includes about 34,000 clones, none of them seen once. Sequencing was carried out using peripheral blood mononuclear cells. The receptors were gathered from a person aged 18-69 years in good health.

This clone occurred many times. With the read ending 3 residues before the CDR3 end, the germline J gene is used to fill in that end. The chain is built from TRBV5-6 and TRBJ1-1; no firm D call. Germline CDR1 SGHDT, CDR2 YYEEEE. Trimming took 4 bases from V and 4 from J, leaving 17 bases between them. CDR3 length equals 15 residues. The CDR3 sequence is CASSPGRGGITEAFF. The covered CDR3 bases are TGTGCCAGCAGCCCTGGGCGGGGTGGAATCACTGAA.

At least ten counts were recorded for this clone. The read ends 3 residues before the CDR3 terminus; that terminus is restored from the germline J gene. V gene TRBV5-1 combines with J gene TRBJ2-1; D is possibly TRBD2 (7 bases). V was clipped by 3 bases and J by 6 bases, with 13 bases between them. In germline, CDR1 is SGHRS, CDR2 YFSETQ. This CDR3 contains 14 residues. This CDR3 is CASSSQGGGNEQFF. CDR3 bases read: TGCGCCAGCAGCTCCCAGGGAGGGGGCAATGAG.

This clone was seen repeatedly, ten times or more. The read is 3 residues too short to cover the CDR3 end, so that end is filled in from the germline J gene. The V gene is TRBV11-2, the J gene TRBJ1-2; 8 nucleotides match TRBD1. V shed 5 bases, J shed 4 bases, and the junction held 6 bases outside the gene matches. Germline V gives CDR1 SGHAT, CDR2 FQNNGV. This CDR3 has 14 residues. The CDR3: CASSRDRRTYGYTF. The part of the CDR3 DNA that was read is TGTGCCAGCAGCAGGGACAGGCGAACCTATGGC. The whole variable domain, remainder taken from reference TRBV11-2 and TRBJ1-2, is EAGVAQSPRYKIIEKRQSVAFWCNPISGHATLYWYQQILGQGPKLLIQFQNNGVVDDSQLPKDRFSAERLKGVDSTLKIQPAKLEDSAVYLCASSRDRRTYGYTFGSGTRLTVV.

This clone was seen at least ten times. The DNA ends 3 residues before the CDR3 does, and the rest of the CDR3 is filled in from the germline J gene. This sequence joins TRBV4-2 and TRBJ2-2; 8 bases are shared with TRBD2. The CDR3 covers 16 residues. Looked up from germline, CDR1 is LGHNA and CDR2 is YNFKEQ. V dropped 6 bases and J dropped 4; count of bases not matched to a gene: 10. CDR3 amino acids: CASSRGLAPATGELFF. The CDR3 bases that were read are TGTGCCAGCAGTCGCGGACTAGCCCCGGCCACCGGGGAG.

This clone has ten or more counts. With the read ending 3 residues before the CDR3 end, the germline J gene is used to fill in that end. The V and J genes are TRBV6-2 or TRBV6-3 and TRBJ2-7; 10 bases are shared with TRBD1. The J segment lost 5 bases and the V segment lost 6 bases, leaving 10 bases of the junction unmatched. CDR1 is MNHEY, CDR2 SVGEGT, per germline. The CDR3 runs to 15 residues. The part of the CDR3 DNA that was read is TGTGCCAGCAGCACCGGGACAGGGGCTCTCGACGAG. Its translation is CASSTGTGALDE. The full CDR3 sequence reads CASSTGTGALDEQYF.

This clone was counted many times. The read gets to within 3 residues of the CDR3 end, and the germline J gene fills in the rest. The chain has TRBV12-3 or TRBV12-4 and TRBJ1-2; D remains unclear. The CDR3 length is 12 residues. CDR3 loop: CASSLLGRGYTF. CDR3 bases read: TGTGCCAGCAGTTTATTAGGGCGCGGC.

This clone showed up many times. The observed sequence ends 3 residues before the CDR3 terminus, with the missing tail filled in from the germline J gene. This chain joins TRBV12-3 or TRBV12-4 and TRBJ2-4, with 10 bases matching TRBD1. Trimming took 6 bases from V and 8 from J; bases not matched to a gene: 10. The CDR3 totals 15 residues. CDR3 DNA (partial): TGTGCCAGCAGCTCAATCGCCGGGACAGGGGACATT. Translated, it gives CASSSIAGTGDI. The full CDR3 is CASSSIAGTGDIQYF.

The sample holds many counts of this clone. Sequencing ends 3 residues short of the CDR3 end; the germline J gene provides the rest. The genes are TRBV12-3 or TRBV12-4 and TRBJ2-1; TRBD2 matches 12 bases. Unmatched junction bases numbered 8, after V lost 4 bases and J lost 7 bases. The CDR3 runs 16 residues. The CDR3 bases that were read are TGTGCCAGCAGTTCACGTCTGACTAGCGGGAGTAATGAG. Translating it yields CASSSRLTSGSNE. In full, the CDR3 reads CASSSRLTSGSNEQFF.

This clone was detected many times. Read data end 3 residues before the CDR3 end; the end is taken from the germline J gene. This sequence joins TRBV20-1 and TRBJ2-2; possibly TRBD2 for D (5 bases). The CDR3 runs to 14 residues. Trimming removed 2 bases at V and 2 bases at J, with 9 bases between. CDR1 is DFQATT, CDR2 SNEGSKA, per germline (reference sequence). CDR3 sequence: CSARRGRNTGELFF. The DNA read from the CDR3 is TGCAGTGCTAGACGGGGTAGAAACACCGGGGAG.

In its sample, this clone was seen many times. The read ends 3 residues early relative to the CDR3; the germline J gene fills the gap. This chain uses TRBV5-6 with TRBJ1-2; D unclear. Between the trimmed V and J ends, which lost 0 bases and 7 bases, there was a span of 7 bases. The CDR3 extends over 12 amino acids. CDR1 and CDR2 from the germline V gene are SGHDT and YYEEEE. CDR3 protein: CASSLVASGYTF. The CDR3 DNA, read in part, is TGTGCCAGCAGCTTGGTAGCCTCTGGC. Full variable domain (outside the CDR3, taken from reference TRBV5-6 and TRBJ1-2): DAGVTQSPTHLIKTRGQQVTLRCSPKSGHDTVSWYQQALGQGPQFIFQYYEEEERQRGNFPDRFSGHQFPNYSSELNVNALLLGDSALYLCASSLVASGYTFGSGTRLTVV.

This clone was detected ten times or more. The read terminates 3 residues before the CDR3 end, so the remaining end is supplied by the germline J gene. The chain joins TRBV18 to TRBJ1-4; D uncertain. Germline V gene data show CDR1 as KGHSH and CDR2 as LQKENI. This CDR3 comprises 15 residues. Trimming stripped 2 bases from V and 0 bases from J, with 7 bases between. The CDR3 loop is CASSPEAATNEKLFF. The sequenced part of the CDR3 DNA is TGTGCCAGCTCACCAGAGGCAGCAACTAATGAAAAA.

This clone was counted many times. The observed sequence ends 3 residues before the CDR3 terminus, with the missing tail filled in from the germline J gene. The chain joins TRBV29-1 to TRBJ1-2; D ambiguous. Deletions cut 0 bases from V and 2 bases from J, with 10 bases between. Germline lookup yields CDR1 SQVTM and CDR2 ANQGSEA. This CDR3 spans 14 amino acids. CDR3 DNA (partial): TGCAGCGTTGAAGATTATTGGCGGAACTATGGC. This sequence encodes CSVEDYWRNYG. The whole CDR3 sequence is CSVEDYWRNYGYTF.

In this sample, this clone turned up many times. The CDR3 end falls 3 residues outside the read, so it is completed with the germline J gene. The chain uses TRBV27 and TRBJ2-3; 12 bases are a match to TRBD2. After removal of 4 bases from V and 2 bases from J, the junction contained 7 bases not matched to a gene. The CDR3 spans 17 residues. In germline, CDR1 is MNHEY, CDR2 SMNVEV (reference sequence). The DNA read from the CDR3 is TGTGCCAGCAGTTCGGCCCTAGCGGGGGGGTACACAGATACG. Translated, it gives CASSSALAGGYTDT. The complete CDR3 sequence is CASSSALAGGYTDTQYF.

Ten or more counts support this clone. The observed sequence ends 3 residues before the CDR3 terminus, with the missing tail filled in from the germline J gene. V and J are TRBV7-9 and TRBJ1-2, with TRBD1 identical over 8 bases. After removal of 4 bases from V and 5 bases from J, the junction contained 6 bases not matched to a gene. Germline V gene data show CDR1 as SEHNR and CDR2 as FQNEAQ (reference sequence). The CDR3 has 14 amino acids. CDR3 region: CASSYFDRGYGYTF. The DNA read from the CDR3 is TGTGCCAGCAGCTATTTTGACAGGGGATATGGC. Looking up the rest from reference TRBV7-9 and TRBJ1-2 gives the full variable domain: DTGVSQNPRHKITKRGQNVTFRCDPISEHNRLYWYRQTLGQGPEFLTYFQNEAQLEKSRLLSDRFSAERPKGSFSTLEIQRTEQGDSAMYLCASSYFDRGYGYTFGSGTRLTVV.

This clone has a count of ten or more. The read is 3 residues too short to cover the CDR3 end, so that end is filled in from the germline J gene. The V and J genes are TRBV5-8 and TRBJ2-5; 7 nucleotides align to TRBD2. The V and J ends lost 4 bases and 4 bases, in that order; junction bases with no gene match: 7. The CDR3 is 14 residues long. Germline CDR1 SGHTS, CDR2 YDEGEE. The CDR3 sequence: CASSLRERGETQYF. The CDR3 bases that were read are TGTGCCAGCAGCCTCCGGGAGCGGGGAGAGACC.

This clone was detected ten times or more. The read halts 3 residues ahead of the CDR3 end, with the missing end drawn from the germline J gene. The gene calls are TRBV12-3 or TRBV12-4 and TRBJ1-5; D is undetermined. The CDR3 contains 14 residues. Deletions cut 1 base from V and 4 bases from J, with 8 bases between. The CDR3 protein is CASSLDQRNQPQHF. Partial CDR3 DNA: TGTGCCAGCAGTTTAGATCAGAGAAATCAGCCC.

The sample holds many counts of this clone. The read terminates 3 residues before the CDR3 end, so the remaining end is supplied by the germline J gene. Other DNA sequences in this sample translate to the same CDR3. V usage is TRBV7-8 and J usage is TRBJ2-5, with TRBD2 matching over 10 bases. J lost 2 bases, V lost 1 base, and 4 bases had no gene match. Germline V gene data show CDR1 as SGHVS and CDR2 as FQNEAQ. The CDR3 consists of 16 residues. The CDR3 sequence: CASSLVLAGGQETQYF. The sequenced part of the CDR3 DNA is TGTGCCAGCAGCTTAGTATTAGCGGGGGGACAAGAGACC.

The table lists this clone with many counts. Coverage ceases 3 residues before the CDR3 finishes, and the germline J gene fills in the end. The V call is TRBV6-2 or TRBV6-3, the J call TRBJ2-5, with TRBD2 matching 15 bases. V gave up 5 bases and J gave up 2 bases; unmatched junction bases: 3. CDR3 length: 16 residues. Germline V gene lookup returns CDR1 MNHEY and CDR2 SVGEGT. The CDR3 protein is CASSKGLAGGQETQYF. Partial CDR3 DNA: TGTGCCAGCAGTAAGGGACTAGCGGGGGGACAAGAGACC.

The sample holds many counts of this clone. Coverage ceases 3 residues before the CDR3 finishes, and the germline J gene fills in the end. The chain carries TRBV19 and TRBJ2-3; 8 bases map to TRBD2. V trimming: 9 bases; J trimming: 4 bases; junction bases outside the gene matches: 3. Germline V gene data show CDR1 as LNHDA and CDR2 as SQIVND (reference sequence). The CDR3 covers 12 residues. CDR3 DNA (partial): TGTGCCAGCGCTAGCGGGTCAGATACG. Its protein is CASASGSDT. The full CDR3 protein reads CASASGSDTQYF.

This clone was observed at least ten times. The read is 3 residues too short to cover the CDR3 end, so that end is filled in from the germline J gene. The gene calls are TRBV5-4 and TRBJ2-5; TRBD1 might be the D (6 bases). In germline, CDR1 is SGHNT, CDR2 YYREEE (reference sequence). V dropped 0 bases and J dropped 3 bases, with 12 bases sitting between them. This CDR3 region has 15 residues. CDR3 sequence: CASSLDFSGEETQYF. CDR3 DNA, as far as it was read: TGTGCCAGCAGCTTGGACTTCTCAGGGGAAGAGACC.

This clone was counted many times. The sequenced fragment ends 3 residues before the CDR3 boundary, so the rest is inferred from the germline J gene. The chain couples TRBV19 to TRBJ2-3; TRBD1 aligns across 9 bases. This CDR3 comprises 17 residues. Germline V gene data show CDR1 as LNHDA and CDR2 as SQIVND (reference sequence). V was clipped by 4 bases and J by 1 base; unmatched bases: 9. The covered CDR3 bases are TGTGCCAGTAGTAAAACTACAGGGGGCTTCCGCACAGATACG. As protein: CASSKTTGGFRTDT. The full CDR3 is CASSKTTGGFRTDTQYF. The full variable domain, its missing parts supplied by reference TRBV19 and TRBJ2-3, is DGGITQSPKYLFRKEGQNVTLSCEQNLNHDAMYWYRQDPGQGLRLIYYSQIVNDFQKGDIAEGYSVSREKKESFPLTVTSAQKNPTAFYLCASSKTTGGFRTDTQYFGPGTRLTVL.

This clone has more than one count but fewer than ten. The DNA ends 3 residues before the CDR3 does, and the rest of the CDR3 is filled in from the germline J gene. The rearrangement joins TRBV11-1 to TRBJ2-7; D is possibly TRBD2 (5 bases). CDR1 is SGHAT and CDR2 is FQDESV in the germline V gene (reference sequence). The V end lost 5 bases, the J end lost 2 bases, and 13 bases lay between the germline ends. This CDR3 region has 14 residues. CDR3 protein: CASSRTPGAYEQYF. The sequenced part of the CDR3 DNA is TGTGCCAGCAGCCGGACCCCCGGGGCCTACGAG.

At least ten counts were recorded for this clone. Read sequence stops 3 residues before the CDR3 end, and the germline J gene provides the missing end. The chain employs TRBV30 and TRBJ1-2; TRBD1 might be the D (5 bases). Trimming took off 5 bases at V and 2 bases at J, with 18 bases between the two ends. The CDR3 is 15 residues long. Per germline, CDR1 GTSNPN and CDR2 SVGIG (reference sequence). CDR3 DNA (partial): TGTGCCTGGCATACCGGGACTCTGATCAACTATGGC. Amino acids: CAWHTGTLINYG. The complete CDR3 reads CAWHTGTLINYGYTF.

This clone was seen at least ten times. The read finishes 3 residues shy of the CDR3 end, and the germline J gene is used to complete it. The J gene is TRBJ2-5, the V gene TRBV19, with D perhaps matching TRBD2 (6 bases). Per the germline V gene, CDR1 is LNHDA and CDR2 is SQIVND (reference sequence). The V end was cut by 5 bases, the J end by 4 bases, with 14 bases between. The CDR3 has 14 residues. CDR3 DNA (partial): TGTGCCAGTAGTGAGGGGAGGTGGGCAGAGACC. Translation: CASSEGRWAET. The CDR3 in full is CASSEGRWAETQYF. Variable domain in full (rest from reference TRBV19 and TRBJ2-5): DGGITQSPKYLFRKEGQNVTLSCEQNLNHDAMYWYRQDPGQGLRLIYYSQIVNDFQKGDIAEGYSVSREKKESFPLTVTSAQKNPTAFYLCASSEGRWAETQYFGPGTRLLVL.

This clone appeared many times. The read comes to an end 3 residues before the CDR3 does, leaving the germline J gene to fill in the end. V is TRBV11-3 and J is TRBJ2-7, with TRBD1 matching 8 bases. Per the germline V gene, CDR1 is SGHNT and CDR2 is YENEEA. Trimming took 4 bases from V and 3 from J; bases not matched to a gene: 8. CDR3 size: 15 residues. CDR3: CASSWRDRLSYEQYF. The part of the CDR3 DNA that was read is TGTGCCAGCAGCTGGCGGGACAGGCTAAGCTACGAG.

In its sample, this clone was seen many times. A junction boundary mismatches the germline segment, possibly from a read error. CDR3 DNA (partial): TGCGCCAGCAGCTTCTACAGGGGGACTAATGAAAAA. It yields the protein CASSFYRGTNEK. The complete CDR3 protein is CASSFYRGTNEKLFF. The chain has TRBV4-2 and TRBJ1-4; 8 bases map to TRBD1. The CDR3 extends 3 residues past the end of the read, so its final part is completed from the germline J gene. The CDR3 extends over 15 amino acids. Germline V gene lookup returns CDR1 LGHNA and CDR2 YNFKEQ.